This TCR beta chain appears in the sequencing data of a study of T cells in Graves' hyperthyroidism and ophthalmopathy. The wider study: Before any treatment, at initial diagnosis, peripheral blood was collected.

There are many counts of this clonotype. RNA transcripts yielded amplified TCR beta CDR3 regions. In the first-round RT-PCR of the TCR CDR3, the HTBI primer set was used. TCRdb re-derived calls from the multiplex PCR reads in MiXCR, one entry per CDR3 protein. The repertoire holds over 450,000 distinct CDR3 sequences, around an eighth seen once, with roughly 17% in the top ten. Hyperthyroidism had been newly diagnosed in patients aged 18 to 65, and its duration was under 2 months. Uncontrolled infection, other autoimmune disease, pregnancy or lactation led to exclusion. Based on clinical symptoms, serum thyroxine and TRAb, thyroid ultrasound and orbital computed tomography, diagnoses were reached. The CDR3 runs to 16 residues. V lost 4 bases and J 0 bases, leaving 13 bases between the germline ends. Germline CDR1 reads LNHDA; CDR2 reads SQIVND (reference sequence).

The V call is TRBV19, the J call TRBJ1-3; D call uncertain. The material sequenced was blood. The TCR originated in a woman aged 18-29 years with Graves' hyperthyroidism. This CDR3 reads CASSTRHASSGNTIYF. CDR3 DNA: TGTGCCAGTAGTACTAGACACGCCAGCTCTGGAAACACCATATATTTT.